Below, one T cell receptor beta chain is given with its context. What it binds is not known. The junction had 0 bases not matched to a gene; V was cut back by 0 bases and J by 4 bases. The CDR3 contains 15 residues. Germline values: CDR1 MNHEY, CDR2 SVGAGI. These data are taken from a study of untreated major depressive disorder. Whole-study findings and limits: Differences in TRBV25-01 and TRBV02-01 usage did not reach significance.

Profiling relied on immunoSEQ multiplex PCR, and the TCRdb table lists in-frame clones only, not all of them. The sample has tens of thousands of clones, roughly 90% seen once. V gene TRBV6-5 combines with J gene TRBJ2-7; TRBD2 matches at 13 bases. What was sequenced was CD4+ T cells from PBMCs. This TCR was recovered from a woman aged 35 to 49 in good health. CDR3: CASSYSGLAGYEQYF. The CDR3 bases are TGTGCCAGCAGTTACTCGGGACTAGCGGGATACGAGCAGTACTTC.